This TCR beta chain was identified in a study of graft-versus-host responses after intestinal transplantation. Study-level background: Grafts were multivisceral, liver-intestinal, or isolated intestinal.

Germline CDR1 is SGHTA and CDR2 is FQGNSA. J lost 1 base, V lost 6 bases, and 9 bases had no gene match. This CDR3 is 16 amino acids long. Turning to this clone: Antigen unknown.

Profiled with immunoSEQ multiplex PCR; TCRdb holds only in-frame clones, not every one. Found here are 90,000 to 150,000 clones, 90% to 95% of them singletons; the top ten hold 0.095% to 0.15%. The specimen was unstimulated CD4+ T cells sorted from spleen or lymph node cells, collected before intestinal transplant. V gene TRBV7-2 combines with J gene TRBJ1-5; 7 bases are shared with TRBD1. This receptor was obtained from a human donor who received an intestinal transplant. The DNA of the CDR3 is TGTGCCAGCAGTCCGAGGGGGCGGATAAGCAATCAGCCCCAGCATTTT. It encodes CASSPRGRISNQPQHF.